This T cell receptor beta chain emerged from a study of T cell responses to AZD1222 COVID-19 vaccine (dated by TCRdb to the early 2020s). For the study in its entirety: AZD1222 recipients given second doses at about 4 weeks or at about 12 weeks were pooled, since spike-specific TCR depth and breadth were not found to differ between the two schedules. TCR sequencing was performed for 230 to 250 trial participants, of whom about 200 were given two doses of AZD1222 and approximately 26 were given two doses of MenACWY control vaccine. Trial participants were enrolled by age into subgroups of 18-55, 56-69 and 70-plus years, and around 150, 29 and 61 TCR-sequenced participants, respectively, were included in these subgroups.

What the authors observed across the whole study: Because no day 14 peak-response samples were available, the repertoires could be characterized only after the peak T cell response. Most participants were white British and females outnumbered males, and the authors suggested that clonal diversity may have been underestimated. After two AZD1222 doses, both the breadth and the depth of spike-specific TCRs were significantly higher than at day 0 and than in MenACWY recipients. Vaccine-associated CD4 TCRs spanned the whole spike protein, with dominant responses in regions 160-218 and 743-854. The 56-69-year group was small, and its depth increase did not reach significance, likely because of low power. Epitopes outside the regions mutated in the B.1.351 and B.1.1.7 variants were reportedly recognized by nearly half of the unique spike-specific TCRs. Conclusions about previously exposed vaccinees were limited because only 5 or 6 AZD1222 recipients were SARS-CoV-2 seropositive at baseline.

The germline V gene specifies MNHEY as CDR1 and SVGAGI as CDR2. Including cysteine and phenylalanine, the CDR3 has 13 amino acids. Just CDR3 DNA is preserved here, 39 bases in frame from base 1. The time point label, as the study defines it: baseline before first vaccination. Samples from vaccinated people were obtained from the UK trials COV001 and COV002, which included a single-blind randomized controlled phase 2/3 trial of AZD1222 (ChAdOx1 nCoV-19) in healthy adults. For TCRbeta chain sequencing, PBMC samples were collected from trial participants at day 0 and at day 28 after the second dose. Regarding this clone: Which antigen it targets is not known. Within one base of it there is no much larger clone, and no base qualities were kept.

The CDR3 regions of human TCRbeta chains were analyzed by immunosequencing. The paper's processing steps were these. Repertoire TCRs were matched against a reference library of SARS-CoV-2-specific TCRs generated with the MIRA antigen-specificity platform. Breadth meant the fraction of unique TCRs that were SARS-CoV-2-associated, whereas depth meant the fraction of total T cells that were SARS-CoV-2-associated. Using the MIRA data, every spike-specific TCR was mapped to the spike region that the TCR reacted to and assigned to either a CD4 or a CD8 class. Log10-transformed breadth and depth values were compared by one-way ANOVA with Sidak's multiple comparisons tests. The table comes from immuneACCESS by way of TCRdb, which keeps in-frame sequences with V and J called. Part of the clones is missing from these tables; in studies checked, under half for an unresolved V gene and the rest for unknown reasons. The V and J calls and clone size come from that table; D and trimming were worked out from the DNA. This sample comprises more than 60,000 clones, 85% of them detected only once. Approximately 18% of the sample is taken by the ten largest.

This receptor was obtained from an adult in good health. Sequenced here: peripheral blood, sampled on day 0 of AZD1222 vaccination. The rearranged segments are TRBV6-5 and TRBJ1-2, with TRBD1 tentatively as D gene (5 bases match). The CDR3 reads CANGLTGSHGYTF. The sequenced DNA: TGTGCTAACGGCCTAACAGGTTCCCATGGCTACACCTTC.